A selection of T cell receptor beta chains follows, all from one sample in a study of cytomegalovirus exposure and HLA in healthy donors. Assay: immunoSEQ multiplex PCR; the TCRdb copy retains only in-frame clones and omits some. The sample has 120,000 to 150,000 clones, approximately 91% seen once. The specimen was PBMCs. These receptors originate from a man aged 18 to 29 in good health and CMV-seronegative. The conserved cysteine and the conserved F or W are not part of the CDR3 here.

J: TRBJ2-2; V: TRBV4-3; CDR3: ASSIDQGSTGELF
J: TRBJ2-5; V: TRBV7-2; CDR3: ASSLAPSRETQY
J: TRBJ1-3; V: TRBV19; CDR3: ASSTGGSSGNTIY
J: TRBJ1-1; V: TRBV6-5; CDR3: ASSPFPDTEAF
J: TRBJ2-7; V: TRBV7-6; CDR3: ASSRDGLGEQY
J: TRBJ1-1; V: TRBV14; CDR3: ASSSTRGTEAF
J: TRBJ2-1; V: TRBV9; CDR3: ASSEPVTPGGYNEQF
J: TRBJ1-5; V: TRBV5-8; CDR3: ASSWRGQGIQPQH
J: TRBJ2-3; V: TRBV10-2; CDR3: ASSEGRGGSTDTQY
J: TRBJ1-2; V: TRBV5-6; CDR3: ASSLRVLDYGYT
J: TRBJ1-2; V: TRBV6-1; CDR3: ASTRDSNYGYT
J: TRBJ2-3; V: TRBV29-1; CDR3: SVEGTTPSTDTQY
J: TRBJ2-1; V: TRBV27; CDR3: ASSLPGSSYNEQF
J: TRBJ1-1; V: TRBV18; CDR3: ASSPDPGQNFMNTEAF
J: TRBJ2-4; V: TRBV5-1; CDR3: ASSLTSGGRPQY
J: TRBJ2-7; V: TRBV5-4; CDR3: ASSLDGRGNEQY
J: TRBJ2-5; V: TRBV6-5; CDR3: ASSYSWGGAETQY
J: TRBJ2-7; V: TRBV9; CDR3: ASSVSPSSYEQY
J: TRBJ2-6; V: TRBV5-1; CDR3: ASSAQGSGANVLT
J: TRBJ1-2; V: TRBV7-9; CDR3: ASSTTGGGGGYT
J: TRBJ2-2; V: TRBV27; CDR3: ASSLQGAGELF
J: TRBJ2-4; V: TRBV7-9; CDR3: ASSFFGVFDIQY